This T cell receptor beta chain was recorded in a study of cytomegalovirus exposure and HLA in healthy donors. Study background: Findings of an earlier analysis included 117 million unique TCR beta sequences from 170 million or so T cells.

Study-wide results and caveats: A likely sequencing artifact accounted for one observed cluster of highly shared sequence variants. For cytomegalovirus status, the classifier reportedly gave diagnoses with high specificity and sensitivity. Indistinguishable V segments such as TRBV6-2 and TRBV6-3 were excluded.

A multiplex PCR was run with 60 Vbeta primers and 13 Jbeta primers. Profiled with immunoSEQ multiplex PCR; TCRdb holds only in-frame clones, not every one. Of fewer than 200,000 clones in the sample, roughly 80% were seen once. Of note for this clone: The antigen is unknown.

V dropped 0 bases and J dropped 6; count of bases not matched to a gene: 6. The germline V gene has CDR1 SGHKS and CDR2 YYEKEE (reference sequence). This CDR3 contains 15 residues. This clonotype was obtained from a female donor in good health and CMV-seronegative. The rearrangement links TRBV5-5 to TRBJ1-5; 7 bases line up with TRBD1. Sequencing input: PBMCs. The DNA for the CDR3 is TGTGCCAGCAGCTTGGGCCACAGGGGAAGTCAGCCCCAGCATTTT. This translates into CASSLGHRGSQPQHF.